This T cell receptor (beta chain) was recovered during a study of blood T cell repertoires in COVID-19. Background on the study: T cells, B-cell-depleted T cells, or PBMCs provided the cDNA or gDNA that served as material.

Original data processing: Amplification of reference gene primers was used by the study to estimate nucleated cell counts. Profiling relied on immunoSEQ multiplex PCR, and the TCRdb table lists in-frame clones only, not all of them. The V and J calls and the clone size are those of that table, but D and trimming were determined from the DNA. The sample carries around 170,000 clones, around four fifths recorded once. This receptor was identified in a man aged 65 to 85 who had recovered from COVID-19. The source material was peripheral blood.

Here the CDR3 DNA reads TGTGCCAGCTCACCGGTGGGACAGGGTGGGCAAGAGACCCAGTACTTC. This sequence encodes CASSPVGQGGQETQYF. The rearrangement joins TRBV18 to TRBJ2-5; TRBD1 agrees at 9 bases. Looked up from germline, CDR1 is KGHSH and CDR2 is LQKENI. This CDR3 region has 16 residues. The V and J ends lost 3 bases and 2 bases, in that order; junction bases with no gene match: 7.